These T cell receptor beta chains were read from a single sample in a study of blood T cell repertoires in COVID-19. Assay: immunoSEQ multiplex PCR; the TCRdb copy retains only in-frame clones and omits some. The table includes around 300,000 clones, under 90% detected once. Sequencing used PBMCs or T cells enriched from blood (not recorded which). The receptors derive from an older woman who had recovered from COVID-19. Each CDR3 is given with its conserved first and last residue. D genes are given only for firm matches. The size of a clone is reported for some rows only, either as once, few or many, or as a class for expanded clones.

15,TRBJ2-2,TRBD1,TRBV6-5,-,CASLNSGTGSRELFF,TGTGCCAGCCTAAACTCCGGGACAGGCTCCCGGGAGCTGTTTTTT
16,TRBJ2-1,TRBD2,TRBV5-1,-,CASSLEGSGGPREQFF,TGCGCCAGCAGCTTGGAGGGTAGCGGGGGGCCACGTGAGCAGTTCTTC
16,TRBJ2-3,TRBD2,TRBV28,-,CASSSPGLVAKDTQYF,TGTGCCAGCAGTTCACCGGGACTAGTTGCTAAGGATACGCAGTATTTT
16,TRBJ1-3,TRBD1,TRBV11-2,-,CASSLVEGARGNTIYF,TGTGCCAGCAGCTTAGTAGAGGGGGCGCGTGGAAACACCATATATTTT
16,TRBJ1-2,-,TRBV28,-,CASTSPRRRANYGYTF,TGTGCCAGCACATCCCCCAGGCGGCGGGCTAACTATGGCTACACCTTC
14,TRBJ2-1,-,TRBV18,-,CASSPGAENNEQFF,TGTGCCAGCTCACCGGGGGCGGAAAACAATGAGCAGTTCTTC
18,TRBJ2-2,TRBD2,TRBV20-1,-,CSASPGLAGAANTGELFF,TGCAGTGCTAGTCCGGGACTAGCGGGGGCCGCAAACACCGGGGAGCTGTTTTTT
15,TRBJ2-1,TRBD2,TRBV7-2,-,CASSSIAGGHNEQFF,TGTGCCAGCAGCTCCATAGCGGGGGGACACAATGAGCAGTTCTTC
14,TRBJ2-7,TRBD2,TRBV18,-,CASSPREGSYEQYF,TGTGCCAGCTCACCAAGGGAGGGGAGCTACGAGCAGTACTTC
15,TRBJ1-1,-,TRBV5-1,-,CASSSAGSGSTEAFF,TGCGCCAGCAGCTCGGCCGGCAGCGGAAGCACTGAAGCTTTCTTT
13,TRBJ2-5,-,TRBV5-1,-,CASSFTPGETQYF,TGCGCCAGCAGCTTCACCCCCGGGGAGACCCAGTACTTC
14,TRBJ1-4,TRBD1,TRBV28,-,CASSSGQGGRRLFF,TGTGCCAGCAGCTCAGGACAGGGAGGGAGACGACTGTTTTTT
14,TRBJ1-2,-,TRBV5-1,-,CASSLGGDTDRYTF,TGCGCCAGCAGCTTGGGTGGGGACACGGACCGCTACACCTTC
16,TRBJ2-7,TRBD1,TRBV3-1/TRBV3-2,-,CASSQDRGYWDYEQYF,TGTGCCAGCAGCCAGGACAGGGGGTACTGGGATTACGAGCAGTACTTC
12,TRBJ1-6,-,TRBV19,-,CASGPDNSPLHF,TGTGCCAGTGGTCCGGATAATTCACCCCTCCACTTT
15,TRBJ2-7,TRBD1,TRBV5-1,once,CASSPGGTGVNEQYF,TGCGCCAGCAGCCCAGGGGGGACAGGGGTTAACGAGCAGTACTTC
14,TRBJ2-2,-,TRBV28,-,CASSTGLNTGELFF,TGTGCCAGCAGTACGGGACTCAACACCGGGGAGCTGTTTTTT
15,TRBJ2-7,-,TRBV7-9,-,CASSFVGRGTYEQYF,TGTGCCAGCAGCTTTGTAGGGCGGGGAACCTACGAGCAGTACTTC
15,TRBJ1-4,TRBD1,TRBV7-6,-,CASSLDRGQDEKLFF,TGTGCCAGCAGCTTAGACAGGGGGCAGGATGAAAAACTGTTTTTT
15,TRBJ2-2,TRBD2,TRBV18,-,CASSPTSANTGELFF,TGTGCCAGCTCACCAACTAGCGCGAACACCGGGGAGCTGTTTTTT
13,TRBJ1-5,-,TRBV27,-,CASSLSGGQPQHF,TGTGCCAGCAGTTTATCGGGGGGTCAGCCCCAGCATTTT
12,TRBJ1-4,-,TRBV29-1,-,CSVVSGDEKLFF,TGCAGCGTTGTGTCCGGAGATGAAAAACTGTTTTTT
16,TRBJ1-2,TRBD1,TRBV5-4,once,CASSLPGQGANYGYTF,TGTGCCAGCAGCTTGCCGGGACAGGGGGCTAACTATGGCTACACCTTC
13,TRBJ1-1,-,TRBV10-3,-,CAISEPGHTEAFF,TGTGCCATCAGTGAACCGGGTCACACTGAAGCTTTCTTT
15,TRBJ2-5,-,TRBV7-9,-,CASSLDFSGQETQYF,TGTGCCAGCAGCTTAGATTTTAGTGGCCAAGAGACCCAGTACTTC
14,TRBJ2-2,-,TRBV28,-,CASSSPGNTGELFF,TGTGCCAGCAGTTCCCCAGGGAACACCGGGGAGCTGTTTTTT
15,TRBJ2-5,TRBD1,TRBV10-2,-,CASSGTGGSQATQYF,TGCGCCAGCTCCGGGACAGGAGGGTCCCAAGCAACCCAGTACTTC
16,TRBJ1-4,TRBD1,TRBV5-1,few,CASSETGTGVREKLFF,TGCGCCAGCAGCGAGACCGGGACAGGGGTTCGTGAAAAACTGTTTTTT
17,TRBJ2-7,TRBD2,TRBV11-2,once,CASSLVRIAGASYEQYF,TGTGCCAGCAGCTTAGTTCGGATAGCGGGAGCCTCCTACGAGCAGTACTTC